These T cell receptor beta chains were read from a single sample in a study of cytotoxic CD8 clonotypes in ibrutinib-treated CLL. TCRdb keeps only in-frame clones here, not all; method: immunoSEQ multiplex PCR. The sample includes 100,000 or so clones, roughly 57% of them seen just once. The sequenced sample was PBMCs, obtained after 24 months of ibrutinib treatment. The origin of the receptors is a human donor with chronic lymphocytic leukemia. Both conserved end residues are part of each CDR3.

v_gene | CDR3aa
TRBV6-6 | CASSPGTSTNTQYF
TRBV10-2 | CASNRGLNTEAFF
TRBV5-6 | CASSLGGSSYNSPLHF
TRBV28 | CASSSHSGANVLTF
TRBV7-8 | CASSLVQGGGYTF
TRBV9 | CASSVEPGAFQGYTF
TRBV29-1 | CSAARGTGNTIYF
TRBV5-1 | CASSIPTGGTNTIYF
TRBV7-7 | CASSTGTGGGTDTQYF
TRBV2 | CASSARQEGYGYTF
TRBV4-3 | CASSQPDRGRVDEQFF
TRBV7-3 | CASSLVWGQGLFF
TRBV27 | CASRMGVGTDTQYF
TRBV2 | CASSPEGDENSPLHF
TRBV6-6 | CASSYGQRREKLFF
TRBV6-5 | CASSQGQGTSEAFF
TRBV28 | CASSPPTGGNEKLFF
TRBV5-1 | CASSLETGGLETQYF
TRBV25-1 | CASSGRRGITDTQYF